These 24 T cell receptor beta chains share one sample of origin, sequenced in a study of T cells in localized non-small cell lung cancer. Sequencing was performed with immunoSEQ multiplex PCR; in TCRdb, only in-frame clones are kept and a portion is missing. The profile covers around 30,000 clones, with 94% appearing a single time and roughly 0.73% taken by the ten largest. The material was peripheral blood, obtained before any cancer treatment. These receptors originate from a woman aged 40-69 years with stage I lung adenocarcinoma.

The rearrangement joins TRBV7-2 to TRBJ1-1, with TRBD1 identical over 7 bases. V was clipped by 5 bases and J by 8 bases; unmatched bases: 8. CDR3 length: 13 amino acids. Germline V gene lookup returns CDR1 SGHTA and CDR2 FQGNSA. For the CDR3, the DNA is TGTGCCAGCAGCCGCTTGGGGGGACAGGAAGCTTTCTTT. Its translation: CASSRLGGQEAFF.

This chain links TRBV9 with TRBJ2-1; no clear D gene. CDR1 and CDR2 (germline): SGDLS, YYNGEE. The V gene lost 3 bases and the J gene lost 2 bases, with 9 bases spanning the gap. The CDR3 is made up of 14 amino acids. CDR3 DNA sequence: TGTGCCAGCAGCGCGGCTTCCACCTACAATGAGCAGTTCTTC. It yields the protein CASSAASTYNEQFF.

The rearrangement links TRBV10-3 to TRBJ1-2; 7 bases are shared with TRBD1. The CDR3 has 14 residues. With 6 bases clipped from V and 3 bases from J, the junction kept 7 bases outside the gene matches. Per germline, CDR1 ENHRY and CDR2 SYGVKD. CDR3 in amino acids: CAISQQGFDYGYTF. The DNA for the CDR3 is TGTGCCATCAGCCAACAGGGGTTCGACTATGGCTACACCTTC.

The gene calls are TRBV2 and TRBJ1-2; tentatively, D is TRBD1 (6 bases). The CDR3 covers 13 residues. The germline CDR1 and CDR2 sequences are SNHLY and FYNNEI. V lost 6 bases and J 4 bases, leaving 12 bases between the germline ends. CDR3 in amino acids: CASSATGSYGYTF. CDR3 bases: TGTGCCAGCAGCGCTACAGGGTCCTATGGCTACACCTTC. The complete variable domain, with remaining parts taken from reference TRBV2 and TRBJ1-2, reads EPEVTQTPSHQVTQMGQEVILRCVPISNHLYFYWYRQILGQKVEFLVSFYNNEISEKSEIFDDQFSVERPDGSNFTLKIRSTKLEDSAMYFCASSATGSYGYTFGSGTRLTVV.

The chain joins TRBV5-5 to TRBJ1-5; D may be TRBD1 (5 bases). This CDR3 comprises 14 residues. CDR1 is SGHKS, CDR2 YYEKEE, per germline (reference sequence). Trimming took 0 bases from V and 2 from J, leaving 6 bases between them. This CDR3 reads CASSLVGGNQPQHF. The CDR3 DNA reads TGTGCCAGCAGCTTGGTAGGGGGCAATCAGCCCCAGCATTTT.

The gene calls are TRBV11-2 and TRBJ2-1; D is unclear. Germline assignment: CDR1 SGHAT and CDR2 FQNNGV. V lost 5 bases and J 6 bases, leaving 14 bases between the germline ends. This CDR3 is 14 amino acids long. The DNA for the CDR3 is TGTGCCAGCAGCCTACACGTCCGCCTCAATGAGCAGTTCTTC. Residues: CASSLHVRLNEQFF.

The chain carries TRBV7-9 and TRBJ1-2; possible D gene TRBD1, 5 bases. Trimming cost V 2 bases and J 4 bases, with 23 bases left between them. Germline-derived CDR1 and CDR2 are SEHNR and FQNEAQ (reference sequence). This CDR3 region has 18 residues. CDR3 sequence reads: CASSLSPTGGLGIYGYTF. The DNA for the CDR3 is TGTGCCAGCAGCTTATCACCGACGGGGGGACTAGGGATCTATGGCTACACCTTC.

This clone came up once. The rearrangement links TRBV27 to TRBJ1-1; weak D call: TRBD1 (5 bases). The CDR3 totals 14 residues. Trimming left V 2 bases short and J 1 base short, with 8 bases between. CDR1 MNHEY and CDR2 SMNVEV come from the germline V gene (reference sequence). The CDR3 DNA sequence: TGTGCCAGCAGTTTACTCGGGACGAACACTGAAGCTTTCTTT. Amino acids: CASSLLGTNTEAFF.

This chain uses TRBV11-2 with TRBJ2-7; no clear D. The CDR3 runs 13 residues. Germline loops: CDR1 SGHAT, CDR2 FQNNGV. Trimming removed 1 base at V and 6 bases at J, with 10 bases between. The CDR3 DNA is TGTGCCAGCAGCTTAGCCCTAACGGGCGAGCAGTACTTC. Amino acid sequence: CASSLALTGEQYF.

The chain links TRBV5-1 to TRBJ2-5; 7 bases fit TRBD1. CDR1 is SGHRS, CDR2 YFSETQ, per germline. J lost 1 base, V lost 3 bases, and 6 bases had no gene match. CDR3 length: 15 residues. CDR3: CASSYLGQTQETQYF. The CDR3 DNA follows: TGCGCCAGCAGCTACCTGGGACAGACCCAAGAGACCCAGTACTTC.

This rearrangement joins TRBV11-3 to TRBJ1-2; D gene ambiguous. Trimming took 2 bases from V and 3 from J, leaving 7 bases between them. The CDR3 totals 13 residues. Looked up from germline, CDR1 is SGHNT and CDR2 is YENEEA. CDR3 amino acids: CASSLMPYYGYTF. CDR3 sequence (DNA): TGTGCCAGCAGCTTAATGCCGTACTATGGCTACACCTTC.

The chain employs TRBV6-6 and TRBJ2-7; the match to TRBD1 covers 7 bases. V was pared by 6 bases and J by 7 bases, with 12 bases of the junction left unmatched. The CDR3 has 14 residues. Germline CDR1 and CDR2: MNHNY and SVGAGI (reference sequence). In nucleotides, the CDR3 is TGTGCCAGCAGGGGATTTGAGGGGGCTGGTGAGCAGTACTTC. It encodes CASRGFEGAGEQYF.

The J gene is TRBJ2-7, the V gene TRBV28, with 8 positions matching TRBD1. The germline gives CDR1 MDHEN, CDR2 SYDVKM. V dropped 3 bases and J dropped 2; count of bases not matched to a gene: 9. CDR3 size: 16 residues. CDR3 in amino acids: CASSFQMGRGPYEQYF. Here the CDR3 DNA reads TGTGCCAGCAGTTTTCAAATGGGCAGGGGGCCCTACGAGCAGTACTTC.

This clone was recorded once. The rearrangement links TRBV9 to TRBJ1-2; D ambiguous. V was shortened by 0 bases and J by 5 bases, with 8 bases between the two germline ends. The germline CDR1 and CDR2 sequences are SGDLS and YYNGEE. The CDR3 covers 13 residues. This CDR3 is CASSVGGSYGYTF. CDR3 DNA sequence: TGTGCCAGCAGCGTAGGTGGGAGTTATGGCTACACCTTC.

The V call is TRBV19, the J call TRBJ2-7; D gene unclear. CDR3 length equals 13 residues. Germline-derived CDR1 and CDR2 are LNHDA and SQIVND (reference sequence). The V end was cut by 1 base, the J end by 6 bases, with 10 bases between. This CDR3 is CASSIGAEREQYF. The CDR3 nucleotides are TGTGCCAGTAGTATAGGGGCAGAGCGCGAGCAGTACTTC.

This chain links TRBV15 with TRBJ2-1; TRBD1 aligns across 10 bases. The J segment lost 13 bases and the V segment lost 2 bases, leaving 11 bases of the junction unmatched. The CDR3 runs 15 residues. Germline-derived CDR1 and CDR2 are LNHNV and YYDKDF (reference sequence). The CDR3, as DNA: TGTGCCACCAGCAGATCGACAGGGGGCCAAGGGTCCCAGTTCTTC. This translates into CATSRSTGGQGSQFF. Variable domain in full (rest from reference TRBV15 and TRBJ2-1): DAMVIQNPRYQVTQFGKPVTLSCSQTLNHNVMYWYQQKSSQAPKLLFHYYDKDFNNEADTPDNFQSRRPNTSFCFLDIRSPGLGDTAMYLCATSRSTGGQGSQFFGPGTRLTVL.

The rearrangement links TRBV29-1 to TRBJ1-1; no reliable D call. Germline values: CDR1 SQVTM, CDR2 ANQGSEA. V was shortened by 6 bases and J by 8 bases, with 13 bases between the two germline ends. The CDR3 contains 11 residues. CDR3 sequence reads: CSVENVGEAFF. CDR3 coding DNA: TGCAGCGTGGAGAATGTGGGCGAAGCTTTCTTT.

This sequence joins TRBV2 and TRBJ1-2; D remains unclear. Per germline, CDR1 SNHLY and CDR2 FYNNEI. Trimming stripped 3 bases from V and 10 bases from J, with 12 bases between. This CDR3 is 12 amino acids long. The CDR3 is CASSDPPRNYTF. CDR3 coding DNA: TGTGCCAGCAGTGATCCCCCCCGTAACTACACCTTC.

This rearrangement joins TRBV7-9 to TRBJ2-3; 12 nucleotides align to TRBD2. The junction had 6 bases not matched to a gene; V was cut back by 5 bases and J by 0 bases. The CDR3 loop spans 17 amino acids. Germline V gene data show CDR1 as SEHNR and CDR2 as FQNEAQ (reference sequence). The CDR3 region is CASSGGLAGTSTDTQYF. In nucleotides, the CDR3 is TGTGCCAGCAGCGGCGGACTAGCGGGAACAAGCACAGATACGCAGTATTTT.

The chain uses TRBV7-2 and TRBJ1-3; D unresolved. The V gene's germline CDR1 is SGHTA and CDR2 FQGNSA. The CDR3 is 14 residues long. Between the trimmed V and J ends, which lost 5 bases and 0 bases, there was a span of 8 bases. CDR3 in DNA: TGTGCCAGCAGCCAAGTTTTCTCTGGAAACACCATATATTTT. Translation gives CASSQVFSGNTIYF. Using reference TRBV7-2 and TRBJ1-3 for the parts outside the CDR3, the full variable domain is GAGVSQSPSNKVTEKGKDVELRCDPISGHTALYWYRQSLGQGLEFLIYFQGNSAPDKSGLPSDRFSAERTGGSVSTLTIQRTQQEDSAVYLCASSQVFSGNTIYFGEGSWLTVV.

The genes are TRBV6-6 and TRBJ2-5; no firm D call. V lost 2 bases to trimming and J lost 2 bases, with 3 bases between them. CDR3 length: 12 amino acids. Per the germline V gene, CDR1 is MNHNY and CDR2 is SVGAGI (reference sequence). The DNA for the CDR3 is TGTGCCAGCAGTTACACACAAGAGACCCAGTACTTC. Protein product: CASSYTQETQYF.

Remarks on this clone: The same CDR3 can be traced to other DNA sequences in this sample. The V call is TRBV5-1, the J call TRBJ1-2; D remains unclear. Germline-derived CDR1 and CDR2 are SGHRS and YFSETQ. This CDR3 has 14 residues. The V gene lost 0 bases and the J gene lost 0 bases, with 6 bases spanning the gap. CDR3 DNA: TGCGCCAGCAGCTTGGGGTCAGCTAACTATGGCTACACCTTC. Amino acids: CASSLGSANYGYTF.

This clone was recorded only once. The chain combines TRBV11-2 with TRBJ1-1; TRBD1 matches 11 bases. With 3 bases clipped from V and 11 bases from J, the junction kept 11 bases outside the gene matches. Germline assignment: CDR1 SGHAT and CDR2 FQNNGV. The CDR3 contains 15 residues. As DNA, the CDR3 is TGTGCCAGCAGCTTTGGCAGGACAGGGGGCCACGACGCTTTCTTT. This translates into CASSFGRTGGHDAFF.

Concerning this clone: An end of the junction does not agree with germline; a read error may underlie this. Written as DNA, the CDR3 is TGTGCCACCCAACAGGGGGCGGTTGGGGAACTGTTTTTT. Protein product: CATQQGAVGELFF. This chain links TRBV6-5 with TRBJ2-2; 9 bases fit TRBD1. The CDR3 is 13 amino acids. Germline CDR1 is MNHEY and CDR2 is SVGAGI.